Presented here are 8 T cell receptor beta chains from one specimen sequenced in a study of T cells after yellow fever vaccination. From the 5' RACE reads, TCRdb called clonotypes with MiXCR, one entry per CDR3 protein. The profile shows about 430,000 distinct CDR3 sequences, around 20% of them singletons. Sequenced here: PBMCs, sampled before the yellow fever booster vaccination. All receptors derive from a young man who received the YFV17D yellow fever vaccine.

This clonotype was observed many times. The chain carries TRBV7-6 and TRBJ2-2, with D possibly being TRBD1 or TRBD2 (6 bases each). Germline V gene lookup returns CDR1 SGHVS and CDR2 FNYEAQ. V shed 6 bases and J shed 1 base, with 18 bases lying between them. CDR3 size: 17 residues. CDR3 residues: CASSLQGGRRNTGELFF. The CDR3 region has the DNA TGTGCCAGCAGTCTTCAAGGGGGGCGAAGGAACACCGGGGAGCTGTTTTTT. Drawing the rest from reference TRBV7-6 and TRBJ2-2, the complete variable domain is GAGVSQSPRYKVTKRGQDVALRCDPISGHVSLYWYRQALGQGPEFLTYFNYEAQQDKSGLPNDRFSAERPEGSISTLTIQRTEQRDSAMYRCASSLQGGRRNTGELFFGEGSRLTVL.

The count of this clonotype is one. The chain uses TRBV24-1 and TRBJ2-5; no firm D call. This CDR3 has 14 amino acids. The germline V gene has CDR1 KGHDR and CDR2 SFDVKD. The germline V and J ends were trimmed by 1 base and 1 base, with 6 bases remaining between them. DNA of the CDR3: TGTGCCACCAGTGATTTCGGCAGCCAAGAGACCCAGTACTTC. It is translated as CATSDFGSQETQYF.

The rearrangement links TRBV6-6 to TRBJ1-4, with 7 nucleotides matching TRBD1. The germline V gene encodes CDR1 MNHNY and CDR2 SVGAGI (reference sequence). This CDR3 is built from 16 residues. V shed 0 bases and J 4 bases; nucleotides not matched to a gene: 5. The chain's CDR3 is CASSYSGQLDNEKLFF. In nucleotides, the CDR3 is TGTGCCAGCAGTTACTCGGGACAGCTGGATAATGAAAAACTGTTTTTT.

This clonotype was recorded at least ten times. The V gene is TRBV10-3, the J gene TRBJ2-1, with 12 bases that match TRBD2. Germline V gives CDR1 ENHRY, CDR2 SYGVKD. The junction had 3 bases not matched to a gene; V was cut back by 7 bases and J by 8 bases. The CDR3 sequence is 13 residues long. In nucleotides, the CDR3 is TGTGCCATCAATCTAGCGGGGGGGGATGAGCAGTTCTTC. It specifies CAINLAGGDEQFF.

V usage is TRBV7-9 and J usage is TRBJ1-3; no reliable D call. The CDR3 covers 15 residues. Germline loops: CDR1 SEHNR, CDR2 FQNEAQ (reference sequence). V was cut by 5 bases and J by 2 bases, with 13 bases left in between. In nucleotides, the CDR3 is TGTGCCAGCAGCCCCAAGGGAATGGCTGGAAACACCATATATTTT. Translation gives CASSPKGMAGNTIYF. Supplemented by reference TRBV7-9 and TRBJ1-3, the full variable domain reads DTGVSQNPRHKITKRGQNVTFRCDPISEHNRLYWYRQTLGQGPEFLTYFQNEAQLEKSRLLSDRFSAERPKGSFSTLEIQRTEQGDSAMYLCASSPKGMAGNTIYFGEGSWLTVV.

The V and J genes are TRBV20-1 and TRBJ2-3; D not resolved. This CDR3 is 15 amino acids long. The germline V gene has CDR1 DFQATT and CDR2 SNEGSKA (reference sequence). V was pared by 0 bases and J by 1 base, with 11 bases between. The CDR3 loop is CSARDGSEGTDTQYF. The CDR3 bases are TGCAGTGCTAGAGATGGATCAGAAGGCACAGATACGCAGTATTTT.

J is TRBJ2-3 and V is TRBV10-2; D gene ambiguous. V was trimmed by 4 bases and J by 2 bases, leaving 13 bases between them. This CDR3 has 15 residues. Germline CDR1 WSHSY, CDR2 SAAADI. In nucleotides, the CDR3 is TGCGCCAGCAGTGCAAGTGCGGCGTTCACAGATACGCAGTATTTT. Translation: CASSASAAFTDTQYF.

The gene calls are TRBV6-5 and TRBJ1-3, with 9 nucleotides matching TRBD1. The CDR3 loop spans 14 amino acids. V lost 2 bases, J lost 11 bases, and 7 bases stayed unmatched. Germline CDR1 and CDR2: MNHEY and SVGAGI. In nucleotides, the CDR3 is TGTGCCAGCAGTTACGGGACAGGGAGGGAATCCATATATTTT. It encodes CASSYGTGRESIYF.